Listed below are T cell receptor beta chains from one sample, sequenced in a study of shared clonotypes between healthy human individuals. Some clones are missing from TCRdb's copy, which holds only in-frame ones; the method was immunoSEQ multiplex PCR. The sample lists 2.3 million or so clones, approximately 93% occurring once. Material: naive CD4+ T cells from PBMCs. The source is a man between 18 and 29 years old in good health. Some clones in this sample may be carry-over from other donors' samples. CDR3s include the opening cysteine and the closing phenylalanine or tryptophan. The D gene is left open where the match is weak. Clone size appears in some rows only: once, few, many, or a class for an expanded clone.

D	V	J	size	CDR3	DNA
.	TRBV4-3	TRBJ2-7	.	CASSQELGPYEQYF	TGCGCCAGCAGCCAAGAACTGGGACCCTACGAGCAGTACTTC
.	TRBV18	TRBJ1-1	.	CASSPPGGTEAFF	TGTGCCAGCTCACCACCTGGCGGAACTGAAGCTTTCTTT
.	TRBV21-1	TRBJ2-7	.	CASILGLAEVYEQYF	TGTGCCAGCATCCTAGGGCTAGCGGAGGTCTACGAGCAGTACTTC
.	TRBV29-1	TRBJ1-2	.	CSASGPRLYGYTF	TGCAGCGCAAGCGGTCCCCGCCTCTATGGCTACACCTTC
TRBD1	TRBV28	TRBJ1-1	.	CASIIRTGGEAFF	TGTGCCAGCATCATCCGGACAGGAGGTGAAGCTTTCTTT
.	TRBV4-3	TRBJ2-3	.	CASSQEGWGTDTQYF	TGCGCCAGCAGCCAAGAGGGGTGGGGCACAGATACGCAGTATTTT
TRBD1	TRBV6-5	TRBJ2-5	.	CASREDRGETQYF	TGTGCCAGCAGGGAAGACAGGGGGGAGACCCAGTACTTC
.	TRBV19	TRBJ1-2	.	CASSSHEQLYGYTF	TGTGCCAGTAGTTCCCATGAACAGCTCTATGGCTACACCTTC
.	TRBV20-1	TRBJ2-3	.	CSATTTDTQYF	TGCAGTGCTACCACCACAGATACGCAGTATTTT
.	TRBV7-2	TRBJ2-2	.	CASVRGLAGELFF	TGTGCCAGCGTCAGGGGTCTCGCCGGGGAGCTGTTTTTT
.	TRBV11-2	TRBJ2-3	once	CASSLGRGGDTQYF	TGTGCCAGCAGCTTAGGACGAGGTGGAGATACGCAGTATTTT
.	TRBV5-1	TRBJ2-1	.	CASRSGLAYNEQFF	TGCGCCAGCAGGAGCGGCCTTGCCTACAATGAGCAGTTCTTC
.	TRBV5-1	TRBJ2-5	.	CASSRTSSQETQYF	TGCGCCAGCAGCCGAACTTCAAGTCAAGAGACCCAGTACTTC
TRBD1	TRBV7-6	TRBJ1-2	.	CASSLATGTGATSYGYTF	TGTGCCAGCAGCTTAGCTACCGGGACAGGGGCTACGAGCTATGGCTACACCTTC
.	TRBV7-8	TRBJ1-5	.	CASSLVRQPQHF	TGTGCCAGCAGCTTAGTGAGGCAGCCCCAGCATTTT
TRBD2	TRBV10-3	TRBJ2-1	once	CAISNPGLAGNEQFF	TGTGCCATCAGTAACCCGGGACTAGCGGGAAATGAGCAGTTCTTC